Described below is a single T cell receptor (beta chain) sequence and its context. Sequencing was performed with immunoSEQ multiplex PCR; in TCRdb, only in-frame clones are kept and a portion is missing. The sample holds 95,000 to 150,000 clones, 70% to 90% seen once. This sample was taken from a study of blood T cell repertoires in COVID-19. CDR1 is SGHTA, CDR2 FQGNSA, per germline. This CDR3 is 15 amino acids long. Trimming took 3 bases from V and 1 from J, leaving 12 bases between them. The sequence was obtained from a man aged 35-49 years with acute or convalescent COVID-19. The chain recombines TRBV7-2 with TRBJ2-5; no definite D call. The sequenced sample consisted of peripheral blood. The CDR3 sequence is CASSFGGALQETQYF. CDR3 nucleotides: TGTGCCAGCAGCTTTGGCGGCGCTCTCCAAGAGACCCAGTACTTC.